This TCR beta chain was sequenced during a study of blood T cells in healthy people across ages. The table lists this clonotype with many counts. Its antigen is unknown. CDR3 length: 14 residues. Trimming left V 1 base short and J 4 bases short, with 8 bases between. Study-wide findings and caveats: Observed TCR beta diversity per million T cells went down as age went up. This fall followed a roughly linear course with age.

For the second PCR, which ran for 7 to 11 cycles, a sample-barcoded 5' primer and a J-beta primer mix were used. TCRdb recomputed calls from the 5' RACE reads with MiXCR, one row per CDR3 protein. The table shows 850,000 to 1,000,000 distinct CDR3 sequences, with roughly 52% occurring only once. The V and J genes are TRBV12-3 or TRBV12-4 and TRBJ2-1, with D possibly matching TRBD1 (5 bases). The sequenced sample consisted of blood. This TCR was recovered from a man under 40 in good health. CDR3 DNA sequence: TGTGCCAGCAGTTTAGAAGGGGTTTACAATGAGCAGTTCTTC. It yields the protein CASSLEGVYNEQFF.